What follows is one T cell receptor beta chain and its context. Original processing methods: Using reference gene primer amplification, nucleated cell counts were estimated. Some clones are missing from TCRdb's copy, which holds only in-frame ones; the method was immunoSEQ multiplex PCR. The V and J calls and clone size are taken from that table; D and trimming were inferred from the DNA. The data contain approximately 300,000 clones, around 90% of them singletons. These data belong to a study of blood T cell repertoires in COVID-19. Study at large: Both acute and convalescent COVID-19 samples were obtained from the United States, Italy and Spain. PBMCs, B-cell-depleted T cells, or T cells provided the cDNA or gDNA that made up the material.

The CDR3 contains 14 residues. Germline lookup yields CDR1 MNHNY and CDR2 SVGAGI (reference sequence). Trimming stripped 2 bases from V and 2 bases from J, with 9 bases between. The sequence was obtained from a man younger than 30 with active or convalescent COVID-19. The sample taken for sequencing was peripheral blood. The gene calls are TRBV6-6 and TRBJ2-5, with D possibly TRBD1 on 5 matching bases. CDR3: CASSYAGHQETQYF. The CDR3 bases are TGTGCCAGCAGTTACGCCGGACATCAAGAGACCCAGTACTTC.